The next 8 T cell receptor beta chains were all read from a single sample in a study of shared T cell receptors in the human thymus. Some clones are missing from TCRdb's copy, which holds only in-frame ones; the method was immunoSEQ multiplex PCR. The data contain 600,000 to 900,000 clones, approximately 85% of them singletons. The same sample was also studied in work on human thymus T cells.

The source material was thymocytes. The receptor set was obtained from a girl less than two years old with a congenital heart defect.

The gene calls are TRBV13 and TRBJ2-3, with D hard to call. This CDR3 is 17 amino acids long. Per germline, CDR1 PRHDT and CDR2 FYEKMQ (reference sequence). V shed 1 base and J shed 0 bases, with 14 bases lying between them. The CDR3 loop is CASSLDGVPSSTDTQYF. The CDR3 nucleotides read TGTGCCAGCAGCTTAGACGGTGTTCCGTCTAGCACAGATACGCAGTATTTT.

The rearrangement joins TRBV28 to TRBJ1-5, with 7 bases that match TRBD1. This CDR3 spans 14 amino acids. Germline-derived CDR1 and CDR2 are MDHEN and SYDVKM. V was pared by 4 bases and J by 4 bases, with 4 bases of the junction left unmatched. CDR3 nucleotide sequence: TGTGCCAGCAGTTGTCAGGGGGGTAATCAGCCCCAGCATTTT. Translating it yields CASSCQGGNQPQHF. Combining the CDR3 with reference TRBV28 and TRBJ1-5 gives the whole variable domain DVKVTQSSRYLVKRTGEKVFLECVQDMDHENMFWYRQDPGLGLRLIYFSYDVKMKEKGDIPEGYSVSREKKERFSLILESASTNQTSMYLCASSCQGGNQPQHFGDGTRLSIL.

This CDR3 is CASSLPSGTASYEQYF. CDR3 in DNA: TGTGCCAGCAGTTTACCCTCCGGGACAGCAAGCTACGAGCAGTACTTC. J is TRBJ2-7 and V is TRBV28, with 7 bases aligning to TRBD1. Germline V gene lookup returns CDR1 MDHEN and CDR2 SYDVKM. With V trimmed by 2 bases and J by 3 bases, 10 bases remained unmatched. The CDR3 sequence is 16 residues long.

The V call is TRBV5-1, the J call TRBJ1-2; D uncertain. Trimming took 5 bases from V and 4 from J, leaving 18 bases between them. The germline CDR1 and CDR2 sequences are SGHRS and YFSETQ. This CDR3 contains 15 residues. This CDR3 is CASRSDSQGIYGYTF. The CDR3 DNA sequence: TGCGCCAGCAGATCTGACTCGCAAGGCATCTATGGCTACACCTTC.

The V call is TRBV7-9, the J call TRBJ1-3; D ambiguous. CDR1 is SEHNR, CDR2 FQNEAQ, per germline (reference sequence). V dropped 0 bases and J dropped 2 bases, with 8 bases sitting between them. The CDR3 covers 15 residues. Here the CDR3 reads CASSLAAVPGNTIYF. In DNA, the CDR3 is TGTGCCAGCAGCTTAGCAGCGGTCCCTGGAAACACCATATATTTT. The entire variable domain, with the rest obtained from reference TRBV7-9 and TRBJ1-3, is as follows: DTGVSQNPRHKITKRGQNVTFRCDPISEHNRLYWYRQTLGQGPEFLTYFQNEAQLEKSRLLSDRFSAERPKGSFSTLEIQRTEQGDSAMYLCASSLAAVPGNTIYFGEGSWLTVV.

V usage is TRBV4-3 and J usage is TRBJ2-1; 9 bases agree with TRBD2. V trimming: 1 base; J trimming: 9 bases; junction bases outside the gene matches: 10. The CDR3 is 16 residues long. Germline-derived CDR1 and CDR2 are LGHNA and YSLEER. CDR3 sequence: CASSQANAGGLSEQFF. The CDR3 DNA reads as TGCGCCAGCAGCCAAGCAAACGCGGGGGGGTTAAGTGAGCAGTTCTTC.

V gene TRBV27 combines with J gene TRBJ2-7, with TRBD1 identical over 8 bases. This CDR3 comprises 17 residues. The J segment lost 3 bases and the V segment lost 6 bases, leaving 16 bases of the junction unmatched. CDR1 is MNHEY, CDR2 SMNVEV, per germline (reference sequence). DNA for the CDR3: TGTGCCAGCAGGCGACAGGGGCCAGCTCGAGAGGGCTACGAGCAGTACTTC. Encoded protein: CASRRQGPAREGYEQYF.

The chain recombines TRBV2 with TRBJ1-5, with 8 bases matching TRBD1. The junction had 3 bases not matched to a gene; V was cut back by 4 bases and J by 4 bases. The CDR3 is 14 amino acids. Germline CDR1 SNHLY, CDR2 FYNNEI. The CDR3 here is CASSATGENQPQHF. DNA of the CDR3: TGTGCCAGCAGTGCGACAGGGGAGAATCAGCCCCAGCATTTT.